The source of this TCR beta chain is a study of blood T cell repertoires in COVID-19. Original processing notes: The assay estimated nucleated cells by amplifying reference gene primers. Some clones are missing from TCRdb's copy, which holds only in-frame ones; the method was immunoSEQ multiplex PCR. V and J calls and clone size are given by that table; D and trimming were obtained from the DNA. The repertoire has about 190,000 clones, under 90% of them found once; the top ten carry around 20%. V lost 3 bases and J 5 bases, leaving 17 bases between the germline ends. CDR1 SGHRS and CDR2 YFSETQ come from the germline V gene. The CDR3 sequence is 16 residues long.

The sample taken for sequencing was peripheral blood. The J gene is TRBJ2-2, the V gene TRBV5-1, with TRBD1 as a possible D gene (6 bases). This sequence was found in a human donor in a cohort sampled during active COVID-19. The CDR3 is CASSSGHGSLTGELFF. The CDR3 DNA follows: TGCGCCAGCAGCTCGGGACACGGATCTTTGACCGGGGAGCTGTTTTTT.